This TCR beta chain was sequenced for a study of cytomegalovirus exposure and HLA in healthy donors. CDR1 is SGHDN, CDR2 FVKESK, per germline. The CDR3 consists of 15 residues. The V end lost 0 bases, the J end lost 6 bases, and 15 bases lay between the germline ends. Study conclusions and caveats: Most TCRs appeared rarely, but some public TCRs recurred in many donors. V- and J-gene trimming in TCR beta was tied to a missense DCLRE1C variant by an analysis performed later.

The PCR contained 60 Vbeta and 13 Jbeta primers. Sequencing was performed with immunoSEQ multiplex PCR; in TCRdb, only in-frame clones are kept and a portion is missing. The data hold approximately 120,000 clones, with 69% observed a single time. The table lists this clone with a few counts. Its antigen is not known. This TCR was recovered from a woman aged 70-85 years in good health and CMV-seropositive. The specimen was PBMCs. This chain uses TRBV14 with TRBJ2-7, with D uncertain. The CDR3: CASSQETGFSSEQYF. The CDR3 nucleotides are TGTGCCAGCAGCCAAGAAACGGGTTTTTCGTCCGAGCAGTACTTC.